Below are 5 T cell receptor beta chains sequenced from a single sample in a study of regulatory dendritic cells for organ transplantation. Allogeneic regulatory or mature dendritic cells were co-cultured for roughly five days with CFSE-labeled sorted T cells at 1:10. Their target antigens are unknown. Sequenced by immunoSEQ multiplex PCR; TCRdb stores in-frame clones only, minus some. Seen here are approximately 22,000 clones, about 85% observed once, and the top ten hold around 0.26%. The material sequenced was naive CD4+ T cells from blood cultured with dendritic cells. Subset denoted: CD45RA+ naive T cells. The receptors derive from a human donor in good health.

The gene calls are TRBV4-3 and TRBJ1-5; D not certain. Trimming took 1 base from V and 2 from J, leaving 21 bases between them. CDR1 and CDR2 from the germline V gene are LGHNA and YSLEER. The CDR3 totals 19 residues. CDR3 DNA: TGCGCCAGCAGCCAAGGCTTTACCGACCGATCCTGGGGCAATCAGCCCCAGCATTTT. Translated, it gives CASSQGFTDRSWGNQPQHF.

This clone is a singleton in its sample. CDR3 loop: CASSPTVAGSPLHF. CDR3 DNA sequence: TGTGCCAGCAGCCCGACGGTGGCAGGCTCACCCCTCCACTTT. The gene calls are TRBV11-2 and TRBJ1-6, with D unclear. CDR1 and CDR2 (germline): SGHAT, FQNNGV. Trimming took 5 bases from V and 10 from J, leaving 15 bases between them. The length of the CDR3 is 14 residues.

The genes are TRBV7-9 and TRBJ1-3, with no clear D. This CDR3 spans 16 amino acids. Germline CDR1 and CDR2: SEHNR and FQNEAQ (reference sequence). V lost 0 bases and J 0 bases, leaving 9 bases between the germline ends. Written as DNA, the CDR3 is TGTGCCAGCAGCTTAGCCGACCGGAGCTCTGGAAACACCATATATTTT. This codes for CASSLADRSSGNTIYF.

The CDR3 DNA follows: TGTGCCAGCTCACCAGCCTCAGCCAAAAACATTCAGTACTTC. Residues: CASSPASAKNIQYF. V gene TRBV18 combines with J gene TRBJ2-4, with D hard to call. CDR3 length equals 14 residues. V was pared by 2 bases and J by 0 bases, with 5 bases between. Germline V gives CDR1 KGHSH, CDR2 LQKENI.

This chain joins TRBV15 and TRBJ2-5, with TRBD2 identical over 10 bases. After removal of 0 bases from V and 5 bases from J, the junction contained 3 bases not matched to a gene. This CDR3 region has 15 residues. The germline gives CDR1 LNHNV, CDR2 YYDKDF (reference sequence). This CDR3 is CATSRDASGSETQYF. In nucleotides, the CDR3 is TGTGCCACCAGCAGAGATGCTAGCGGGAGTGAGACCCAGTACTTC.